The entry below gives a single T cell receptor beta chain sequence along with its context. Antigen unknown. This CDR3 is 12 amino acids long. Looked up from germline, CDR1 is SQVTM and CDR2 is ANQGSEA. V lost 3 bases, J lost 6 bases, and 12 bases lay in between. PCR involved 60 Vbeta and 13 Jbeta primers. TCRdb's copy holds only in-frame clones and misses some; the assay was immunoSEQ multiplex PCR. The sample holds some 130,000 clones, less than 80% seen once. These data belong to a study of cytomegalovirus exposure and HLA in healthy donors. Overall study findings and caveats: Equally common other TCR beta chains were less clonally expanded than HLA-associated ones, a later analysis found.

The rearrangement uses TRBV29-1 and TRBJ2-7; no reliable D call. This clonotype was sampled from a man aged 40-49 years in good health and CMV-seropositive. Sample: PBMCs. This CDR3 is CSVDSPPFEQYF. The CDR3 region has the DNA TGCAGCGTTGACTCTCCCCCGTTCGAGCAGTACTTC.